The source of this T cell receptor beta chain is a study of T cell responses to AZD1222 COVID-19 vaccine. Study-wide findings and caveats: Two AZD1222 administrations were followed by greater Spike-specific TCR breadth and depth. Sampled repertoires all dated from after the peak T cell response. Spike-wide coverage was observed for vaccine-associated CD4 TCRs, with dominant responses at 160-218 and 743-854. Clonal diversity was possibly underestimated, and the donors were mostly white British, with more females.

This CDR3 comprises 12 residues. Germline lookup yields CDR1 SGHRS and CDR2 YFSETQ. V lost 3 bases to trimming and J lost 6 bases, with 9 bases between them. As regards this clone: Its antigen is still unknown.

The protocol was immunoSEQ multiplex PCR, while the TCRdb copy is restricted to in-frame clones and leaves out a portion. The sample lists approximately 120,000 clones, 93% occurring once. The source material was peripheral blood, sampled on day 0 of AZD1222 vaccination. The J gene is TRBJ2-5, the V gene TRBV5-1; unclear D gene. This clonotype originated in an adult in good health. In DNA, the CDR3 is TGCGCCAGCAGCTGGGGTGGCAAGACCCAGTACTTC. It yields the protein CASSWGGKTQYF.